Each of the 26 T cell receptor beta chains below was sequenced from the same sample in a study of early T cells in non-severe SARS-CoV-2 infection. TCRdb reanalysed the 5' RACE reads using MiXCR and keeps one entry per CDR3 protein. The sample records 20,000 to 25,000 distinct CDR3 sequences, 5.3% being singletons. Specimen: whole blood. These receptors were collected from an adult who was a healthcare worker with PCR-confirmed SARS-CoV-2 infection or an uninfected control (not recorded which).

The sample holds many counts of this clonotype. The chain joins TRBV29-1 to TRBJ2-3, with 7 bases identical to TRBD2. Trimming at V came to 3 bases and at J to 0 bases, leaving 3 bases not matched to a gene. The CDR3 has 14 amino acids. Per germline, CDR1 SQVTM and CDR2 ANQGSEA. For the CDR3, the DNA is TGCAGCGTTGACGCGGGAGCTAGCACAGATACGCAGTATTTT. Translating it yields CSVDAGASTDTQYF.

This clonotype has ten or more counts. This chain links TRBV28 with TRBJ2-3; 9 bases fit TRBD1. The CDR3 is made up of 18 amino acids. J lost 2 bases, V lost 5 bases, and 14 bases had no gene match. CDR1 and CDR2 (germline): MDHEN, SYDVKM. The CDR3 nucleotides read TGTGCCAGCAGTGACAGGGGGAGGTTTGCGGGAGTCACAGATACGCAGTATTTT. Its protein product is CASSDRGRFAGVTDTQYF.

Many counts were recorded for this clonotype. The V gene is TRBV6-2 or TRBV6-3, the J gene TRBJ2-2, with D possibly being TRBD2 (5 bases). The CDR3 contains 14 residues. Trimming shortened V by 5 bases and J by 4 bases, and 11 bases separated the two germline ends. Germline values: CDR1 MNHEY, CDR2 SVGEGT. The CDR3 nucleotides are TGTGCCAGCAGTGTACTAGTTCGCACCGGGGAGCTGTTTTTT. Translated: CASSVLVRTGELFF.

This clonotype has more than one count but fewer than ten. The chain combines TRBV20-1 with TRBJ1-2; D gene uncertain. The CDR3 loop spans 12 amino acids. V lost 4 bases, J lost 0 bases, and 6 bases lay in between. Per the germline V gene, CDR1 is DFQATT and CDR2 is SNEGSKA (reference sequence). CDR3 DNA sequence: TGCAGTGCTAAGCGAGCTAACTATGGCTACACCTTC. Its translation is CSAKRANYGYTF.

This clonotype appeared a few times. The V gene is TRBV20-1, the J gene TRBJ2-5; D assignment may be TRBD1 or TRBD2 (5 bases each). V was clipped by 1 base and J by 4 bases, with 19 bases between them. The CDR3 is 16 amino acids. The V gene's germline CDR1 is DFQATT and CDR2 SNEGSKA (reference sequence). The CDR3 loop reads CSARARAELRAETQYF. In DNA form, the CDR3 reads TGCAGTGCTAGAGCCAGGGCGGAATTGAGGGCAGAGACCCAGTACTTC.

Judged by abundance, this clonotype is medium-sized. The chain carries TRBV4-3 and TRBJ1-5; 7 positions match TRBD1. The V gene's germline CDR1 is LGHNA and CDR2 YSLEER. V was pared by 4 bases and J by 8 bases, with 8 bases of the junction left unmatched. The CDR3 consists of 14 residues. The CDR3 DNA follows: TGCGCCAGCAGCCGGACAGGCCGTGAGGAGCCCCAGCATTTT. Its translation is CASSRTGREEPQHF.

This clonotype is categorized as medium-sized. CDR3 residues: CASSPAIGSNYGYTF. The CDR3 DNA reads as TGCGCCAGCAGCCCCGCGATCGGGTCAAACTATGGCTACACCTTC. The rearrangement links TRBV4-3 to TRBJ1-2; no clear D gene. The germline CDR1 and CDR2 sequences are LGHNA and YSLEER. This CDR3 is built from 15 residues. V shed 4 bases and J shed 2 bases, with 14 bases lying between them.

This clonotype came up many times. Written as DNA, the CDR3 is TGTGCCAGCAGCTTGCAAGAGACCCAGTACTTC. This sequence encodes CASSLQETQYF. The rearrangement joins TRBV5-4 to TRBJ2-5; D not certain. V dropped 1 base and J dropped 2 bases, with 0 bases sitting between them. CDR1 and CDR2 (germline): SGHNT, YYREEE (reference sequence). The CDR3 spans 11 residues.

In its sample, this clonotype was seen many times. The rearrangement uses TRBV20-1 and TRBJ1-5, with D tentatively TRBD1 (5 bases). CDR3 size: 15 residues. V was shortened by 4 bases and J by 3 bases, with 16 bases between the two germline ends. Germline CDR1 is DFQATT and CDR2 is SNEGSKA (reference sequence). DNA of the CDR3: TGCAGTGCTAACTCTTGGGGGGTATCCAATCAGCCCCAGCATTTT. It encodes CSANSWGVSNQPQHF.

This clonotype has at least ten counts. The gene calls are TRBV12-3 or TRBV12-4 and TRBJ2-7; either TRBD1 or TRBD2 may fit D (5 bases each). V lost 5 bases and J 2 bases, leaving 22 bases between the germline ends. The CDR3 length is 17 residues. The CDR3 DNA sequence: TGTGCCAGCAGTGGCAGGCGCACGGGACGGAGTACCTACGAGCAGTACTTC. Its protein product is CASSGRRTGRSTYEQYF.

In this sample, this clonotype turned up a few times. The chain is built from TRBV14 and TRBJ2-1, with TRBD1 identical over 7 bases. V was pared by 1 base and J by 5 bases, with 5 bases of the junction left unmatched. CDR3 length equals 15 residues. Per germline, CDR1 SGHDN and CDR2 FVKESK. In nucleotides, the CDR3 is TGTGCCAGCAGCCAAGCAGGGGGAAAAAACAATGAGCAGTTCTTC. This encodes CASSQAGGKNNEQFF.

This clonotype came up many times. This chain uses TRBV12-3 or TRBV12-4 with TRBJ2-7; D is uncertain. The CDR3 consists of 12 residues. V was clipped by 1 base and J by 5 bases, with 6 bases between them. The CDR3 region has the DNA TGTGCCAGCAGTTTAGGGGGAAACGAGCAGTACTTC. The encoded protein is CASSLGGNEQYF.

This clonotype was seen ten or more times. This chain connects TRBV20-1 to TRBJ2-5, with 7 bases fitting TRBD2. V shed 1 base, J shed 5 bases, and the junction held 7 bases outside the gene matches. The CDR3 consists of 14 residues. Per germline, CDR1 DFQATT and CDR2 SNEGSKA (reference sequence). The CDR3 DNA sequence: TGCAGTGCTAGAGCTACTAGCGTTTATGAGACCCAGTACTTC. Encoded protein: CSARATSVYETQYF.

This clonotype was seen ten or more times. The gene calls are TRBV7-9 and TRBJ1-6, with 8 bases aligning to TRBD1. The CDR3 loop spans 15 amino acids. V lost 6 bases to trimming and J lost 9 bases; unmatched junction nucleotides: 10. Germline values: CDR1 SEHNR, CDR2 FQNEAQ (reference sequence). Written as DNA, the CDR3 is TGTGCCAGCAGGCCGTCCGGACAGGGCAGTTCACCCCTCCACTTT. Its translation: CASRPSGQGSSPLHF.

This clonotype was recorded many times. The rearrangement uses TRBV19 and TRBJ1-2; no clear D. Trimming pared 2 bases from V and 0 bases from J, leaving 25 bases between. CDR1 LNHDA and CDR2 SQIVND come from the germline V gene (reference sequence). The CDR3 consists of 20 residues. The CDR3 reads CASSISPGRKEHNANYGYTF. In DNA form, the CDR3 reads TGTGCCAGTAGTATATCCCCCGGCCGTAAGGAACATAACGCTAACTATGGCTACACCTTC. Filled out from reference TRBV19 and TRBJ1-2, the complete variable domain reads DGGITQSPKYLFRKEGQNVTLSCEQNLNHDAMYWYRQDPGQGLRLIYYSQIVNDFQKGDIAEGYSVSREKKESFPLTVTSAQKNPTAFYLCASSISPGRKEHNANYGYTFGSGTRLTVV.

This clonotype occurred a few times. The chain is built from TRBV9 and TRBJ2-1, with 7 bases aligning to TRBD2. This CDR3 spans 16 amino acids. Germline CDR1 reads SGDLS; CDR2 reads YYNGEE. Trimming took 4 bases from V and 4 from J; bases not matched to a gene: 11. CDR3 protein: CASSPSSGVGYNEQFF. The CDR3 region has the DNA TGTGCCAGCAGCCCATCAAGCGGGGTTGGTTACAATGAGCAGTTCTTC.

By its share, this clonotype is medium-sized (0.01 to 0.1%). V is TRBV3-1 and J is TRBJ2-5, with 8 nucleotides matching TRBD1. V was pared by 3 bases and J by 4 bases, with 7 bases of the junction left unmatched. The V gene's germline CDR1 is LGHDT and CDR2 YNNKEL (reference sequence). This CDR3 has 15 residues. The chain's CDR3 is CASSHGQGGVETQYF. DNA for the CDR3: TGTGCCAGCAGCCACGGACAGGGCGGCGTAGAGACCCAGTACTTC.

This clonotype occurred many times. V is TRBV19 and J is TRBJ2-2, with 8 bases matching TRBD2. Germline lookup yields CDR1 LNHDA and CDR2 SQIVND (reference sequence). The CDR3 is 17 residues long. V lost 1 base and J lost 6; bases outside the gene matches: 10. CDR3 DNA: TGTGCCAGTAGTATAGGCTGGCGGGAGGTTATTTCCGGGGAGCTGTTTTTT. It encodes CASSIGWREVISGELFF.

This clonotype was found many times. V usage is TRBV28 and J usage is TRBJ2-1, with TRBD2 matching 13 bases. Unmatched junction bases numbered 4, after V lost 8 bases and J lost 0 bases. The germline V gene has CDR1 MDHEN and CDR2 SYDVKM. The CDR3 is 16 residues long. The CDR3 sequence is CASARLAGGSYNEQFF. DNA for the CDR3: TGTGCCAGCGCAAGACTAGCGGGAGGCTCCTACAATGAGCAGTTCTTC.

This clonotype appeared many times. For the CDR3, the DNA is TGTGCCAGCAGTTCCCCACTAGTGTCCCGTCCCTACGAGCAGTACTTC. Amino acids: CASSSPLVSRPYEQYF. The chain uses TRBV28 and TRBJ2-7; the D gene is possibly TRBD2 (5 bases). CDR3 length: 16 amino acids. V lost 4 bases and J lost 2, with 18 bases in between. Germline CDR1 is MDHEN and CDR2 is SYDVKM.

This clonotype showed up many times. The chain is built from TRBV7-2 and TRBJ1-3, with D unresolved. Germline values: CDR1 SGHTA, CDR2 FQGNSA. The CDR3 has 14 residues. V was pared by 5 bases and J by 0 bases, with 8 bases between. The CDR3 nucleotides are TGTGCCAGCAGCCAAGGAGTCTCTGGAAACACCATATATTTT. The encoded protein is CASSQGVSGNTIYF.

The chain joins TRBV24-1 to TRBJ2-7; tentatively, D is TRBD1 or TRBD2 (6 bases each). The germline V and J ends were trimmed by 3 bases and 5 bases, with 22 bases remaining between them. CDR3 length equals 17 residues. CDR1 KGHDR and CDR2 SFDVKD come from the germline V gene. CDR3 nucleotides: TGTGCCACCAGTGATAACGATGGGGGGCAGGGTACCCACGAGCAGTACGTC. It codes for CATSDNDGGQGTHEQYV.

This clonotype was seen ten or more times. The chain uses TRBV28 and TRBJ2-1, with no clear D. The CDR3 consists of 15 residues. V dropped 6 bases and J dropped 0 bases, with 12 bases sitting between them. Germline CDR1 MDHEN, CDR2 SYDVKM. The CDR3 DNA follows: TGTGCCAGCAGCTCAAAGATGAGCTCCTACAATGAGCAGTTCTTC. Translating it yields CASSSKMSSYNEQFF.

The chain joins TRBV29-1 to TRBJ2-3; TRBD2 might be the D (5 bases). The CDR3 contains 16 residues. Germline assignment: CDR1 SQVTM and CDR2 ANQGSEA. Trimming stripped 4 bases from V and 6 bases from J, with 23 bases between. The CDR3 sequence is CSVVIGGRRRSDTQYF. CDR3 nucleotide sequence: TGCAGCGTTGTCATAGGTGGCAGGAGGCGGTCCGATACGCAGTATTTT.

The chain uses TRBV27 and TRBJ2-1; 10 nucleotides align to TRBD2. V lost 5 bases, J lost 3 bases, and 4 bases stayed unmatched. CDR1 is MNHEY, CDR2 SMNVEV, per germline (reference sequence). The CDR3 has 15 residues. The DNA of the CDR3 is TGTGCCAGCAGTCCTAGCGGGAGTTTCTACAATGAGCAGTTCTTC. Its translation: CASSPSGSFYNEQFF.

This clonotype has ten or more counts. This chain connects TRBV7-8 to TRBJ2-7, with 10 bases identical to TRBD1. The CDR3 is 20 residues long. The germline V gene has CDR1 SGHVS and CDR2 FQNEAQ. Trimming at V came to 0 bases and at J to 3 bases, leaving 17 bases not matched to a gene. DNA for the CDR3: TGTGCCAGCAGCTTAGCGAGGGCAGCCCGGGACAGGGGAAAGAACTACGAGCAGTACGTC. It specifies CASSLARAARDRGKNYEQYV.